What follows are 2 T cell receptor beta chains derived from one specimen sequenced in a study of blood T cell repertoires in COVID-19. Produced via immunoSEQ multiplex PCR; TCRdb's table is partial and in-frame only. Of 200,000 to 300,000 clones listed, 83% are singletons. The sequenced sample was peripheral blood. The receptors originated from a human donor in a cohort sampled during active COVID-19.

The V gene is TRBV10-2, the J gene TRBJ2-5, with a weak D call TRBD2 (7 bases). The CDR3 runs to 15 residues. Germline V gives CDR1 WSHSY, CDR2 SAAADI. Trimming left V 0 bases short and J 7 bases short, with 15 bases between. The CDR3 region has the DNA TGCGCCAGCAGTGAGTCGGGGGCGGGAGTCACGACCCAGTACTTC. Translation: CASSESGAGVTTQYF.

The CDR3 nucleotides read TGTGCCATCAGTGACTCGAGACTAGGGACTCGGGGTTTGAACGAGCAGTACTTC. Translation: CAISDSRLGTRGLNEQYF. The chain couples TRBV10-3 to TRBJ2-7; D might be TRBD2 (6 bases). This CDR3 is 18 amino acids long. V lost 3 bases, J lost 5 bases, and 26 bases lay in between. CDR1 and CDR2 (germline): ENHRY, SYGVKD.